Each of the 12 T cell receptor beta chains below was sequenced from the same sample in a study of OX40 agonist ivuxolimab in advanced cancers. The method was the immunoSEQ multiplex PCR assay. This is the immuneACCESS table as TCRdb keeps it, with only in-frame sequences that have V and J called. A part of the clones is gone; compared with another copy, unresolved V genes explain less than half, and the rest is unexplained. Across this sample there are about 41,000 clones, with about nine tenths seen only once. Roughly 25% of the sample belongs to the ten largest clones. The source material was CD4+ or CD8+ T cells sorted from blood, sampled in a trial of the OX40 agonist ivuxolimab. These receptors were taken from an adult with an advanced solid tumor such as melanoma, head and neck, liver or kidney cancer.

The chain links TRBV9 to TRBJ1-4; 9 bases are shared with TRBD1. The V gene end was trimmed by 1 base and the J gene end by 5 bases; junction bases not matched to a gene: 6. CDR3 length equals 16 residues. Germline V CDR1 and CDR2: SGDLS, YYNGEE. In DNA form, the CDR3 reads TGTGCCAGCAGCGTAACTACAGGGGGCTTCAATGAAAAACTGTTTTTT. Encoded protein: CASSVTTGGFNEKLFF.

The chain employs TRBV4-1 and TRBJ1-2; D not certain. Trimming took off 4 bases at V and 8 bases at J, with 14 bases between the two ends. The CDR3 covers 13 residues. Germline CDR1 and CDR2: MGHRA and YSYEKL. As DNA, the CDR3 is TGCGCCAGCAGCCGCGGGCAGCCGGCAGGCTACACCTTC. Translating gives CASSRGQPAGYTF.

The CDR3 sequence: CASSPGVGGYEQYF. The CDR3 DNA follows: TGTGCCAGCAGCCCCGGAGTCGGGGGCTACGAGCAGTACTTC. V is TRBV6-5 and J is TRBJ2-7, with a tentative D call TRBD2 (6 bases). Trimming shortened V by 6 bases and J by 3 bases, and 15 bases separated the two germline ends. This CDR3 contains 14 residues. Germline CDR1 MNHEY, CDR2 SVGAGI.

The chain joins TRBV7-2 to TRBJ1-1; D uncertain. CDR1 and CDR2 (germline): SGHTA, FQGNSA. Trimming took off 1 base at V and 1 base at J, with 4 bases between the two ends. The length of the CDR3 is 13 residues. CDR3 region: CASSLVANTEAFF. CDR3 bases: TGTGCCAGCAGCTTAGTCGCGAACACTGAAGCTTTCTTT.

The V and J genes are TRBV6-6 and TRBJ1-3; 7 bases are a match to TRBD1. CDR1 MNHNY and CDR2 SVGAGI come from the germline V gene (reference sequence). With V trimmed by 5 bases and J by 4 bases, 8 bases remained unmatched. This CDR3 has 15 residues. The CDR3 reads CASSNTGTVGNTIYF. For the CDR3, the DNA is TGTGCCAGCAGTAATACCGGGACAGTAGGAAACACCATATATTTT.

The V gene is TRBV7-2, the J gene TRBJ2-1; D is unclear. The CDR3 runs 15 residues. V gave up 3 bases and J gave up 3 bases, with 12 bases separating them. Germline V gene lookup returns CDR1 SGHTA and CDR2 FQGNSA. The CDR3 loop reads CASSLWRTIYNEQFF. As DNA, the CDR3 is TGTGCCAGCAGCTTGTGGCGGACGATCTACAATGAGCAGTTCTTC. Using reference TRBV7-2 and TRBJ2-1 for the parts outside the CDR3, the full variable domain is GAGVSQSPSNKVTEKGKDVELRCDPISGHTALYWYRQSLGQGLEFLIYFQGNSAPDKSGLPSDRFSAERTGGSVSTLTIQRTQQEDSAVYLCASSLWRTIYNEQFFGPGTRLTVL.

The gene calls are TRBV2 and TRBJ1-2, with TRBD1 matching 7 bases. Germline CDR1 reads SNHLY; CDR2 reads FYNNEI. V gave up 4 bases and J gave up 1 base; unmatched junction bases: 0. The CDR3 extends over 13 amino acids. The DNA for the CDR3 is TGTGCCAGCAGTGGGGACAGTAACTATGGCTACACCTTC. This sequence encodes CASSGDSNYGYTF.

The rearrangement links TRBV28 to TRBJ1-1; TRBD1 agrees at 7 bases. The CDR3 has 19 amino acids. CDR1 and CDR2 (germline): MDHEN, SYDVKM. J lost 4 bases, V lost 3 bases, and 20 bases had no gene match. The CDR3 DNA sequence: TGTGCCAGCAGTTTCCCTTACTACAAAGGGGGCGCTCCCCCCACTGAAGCTTTCTTT. Amino acids: CASSFPYYKGGAPPTEAFF.

This chain connects TRBV7-9 to TRBJ1-2; D is unresolved. The CDR3 consists of 15 residues. Trimming removed 4 bases at V and 7 bases at J, with 19 bases between. Looked up from germline, CDR1 is SEHNR and CDR2 is FQNEAQ (reference sequence). CDR3 DNA: TGTGCCAGCAGCTCCGTGGACGTGATATTCTCTGGCTACACCTTC. Protein sequence: CASSSVDVIFSGYTF.

The chain uses TRBV28 and TRBJ2-7; D gene ambiguous. V gave up 3 bases and J gave up 6 bases, with 6 bases separating them. There are 11 residues in the CDR3. From germline, CDR1 is MDHEN and CDR2 SYDVKM. DNA of the CDR3: TGTGCCAGCAGTTTTTTCTCCGAGCAGTACTTC. It codes for CASSFFSEQYF.

This rearrangement joins TRBV5-6 to TRBJ2-3; 13 bases are shared with TRBD2. This CDR3 has 18 amino acids. Germline CDR1 SGHDT, CDR2 YYEEEE. The trim removed 7 bases at V and 1 base at J, leaving 12 bases unmatched. The CDR3 DNA is TGTGCCAGCGGACTCACTAGCGGGAGGGTCCGGGGCACAGATACGCAGTATTTT. This gives the protein CASGLTSGRVRGTDTQYF.

The CDR3 nucleotides are TGTGCCAGCAGCTTCGGGACTAGCGGGGCCATCTCCTCCTACGAGCAGTACTTC. It specifies CASSFGTSGAISSYEQYF. This chain joins TRBV5-4 and TRBJ2-7; 13 bases are a match to TRBD2. The CDR3 is 18 residues long. Germline trimming cut 2 bases from V and 0 bases from J; bases unmatched to any gene: 8. Germline-derived CDR1 and CDR2 are SGHNT and YYREEE (reference sequence).